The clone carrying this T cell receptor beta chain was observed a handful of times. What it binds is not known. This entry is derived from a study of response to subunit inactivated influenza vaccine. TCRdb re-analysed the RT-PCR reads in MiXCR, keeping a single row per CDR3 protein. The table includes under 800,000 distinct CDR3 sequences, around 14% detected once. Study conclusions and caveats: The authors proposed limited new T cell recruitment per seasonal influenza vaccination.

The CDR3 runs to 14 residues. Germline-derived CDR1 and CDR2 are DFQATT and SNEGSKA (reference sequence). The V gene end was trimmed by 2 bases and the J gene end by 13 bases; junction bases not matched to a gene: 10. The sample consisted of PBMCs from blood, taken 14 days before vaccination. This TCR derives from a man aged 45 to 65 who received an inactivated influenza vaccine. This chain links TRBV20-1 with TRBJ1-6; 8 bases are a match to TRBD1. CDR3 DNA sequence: TGCAGTGCTAGAACCGACAGGGGATTTGGGCCCCTCCACTTT. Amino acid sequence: CSARTDRGFGPLHF.